This T cell receptor (beta chain) is drawn from a study of shared clonotypes between healthy human individuals. Only in-frame clones appear in the TCRdb table, and some are missing; sequencing was by immunoSEQ multiplex PCR. The data hold 650,000 to 750,000 clones, with approximately 75% observed a single time. V was shortened by 2 bases and J by 5 bases, with 18 bases between the two germline ends. The CDR3 has 16 residues. From germline, CDR1 is MGHRA and CDR2 YSYEKL. The sequence came from a woman aged 25 to 45 in good health. Sequenced sample: memory CD4+ T cells sorted from blood. Subset reported: CD45RA-negative fraction. The chain uses TRBV4-1 and TRBJ1-1; D may be TRBD1 (5 bases). This CDR3 is CASSQKTGTRRTEAFF. In DNA form, the CDR3 reads TGCGCCAGCAGCCAAAAAACCGGGACTCGGAGGACTGAAGCTTTCTTT.